This TCR beta chain was retrieved from a study of T-cell reconstitution after alpha-beta-depleted transplantation in children. The CDR3 length is 16 residues. V lost 3 bases to trimming and J lost 6 bases; unmatched junction nucleotides: 11. Germline V gene sequence: CDR1 MDHEN, CDR2 SYDVKM. Using unique molecular identifiers, the investigators prepared the TCRbeta library. TCRdb reprocessed the PCR reads with MiXCR, giving one entry per CDR3 protein. The table includes 450,000 to 600,000 distinct CDR3 sequences, about 33% detected once. Sequencing used PBMCs from the stem cell graft donor, obtained from the stem cell graft. The receptor was derived from a human donor who donated a stem cell graft to a child with aplastic anemia. This chain connects TRBV28 to TRBJ2-1; TRBD2 agrees at 7 bases. The DNA for the CDR3 is TGTGCCAGCAGTTTTCTCGGGAGGAAGGTGGGCAATGAGCAGTTCTTC. Translating gives CASSFLGRKVGNEQFF.